This T cell receptor beta chain derives from a study of cytomegalovirus exposure and HLA in healthy donors. Study background: The approximately 120 validation repertoires, a later analysis reported, used the same platform as the roughly 730 repertoires from the first cohort.

This clone was observed a single time. Sequencing was performed with immunoSEQ multiplex PCR; in TCRdb, only in-frame clones are kept and a portion is missing. Seen here are 120,000 or so clones, 70% to 90% observed once, and the top ten hold approximately 2%. V lost 0 bases, J lost 3 bases, and 6 bases lay in between. The CDR3 consists of 13 residues. Germline V gives CDR1 GTSNPN, CDR2 SVGIG (reference sequence). Donors came from a validation cohort of approximately 110 subjects, distinct from the first 666-subject cohort. Sequenced: PBMCs. V and J are TRBV30 and TRBJ1-5; D gene ambiguous. The TCR comes from a woman between 18 and 29 years old in good health and CMV-seronegative. In DNA form, the CDR3 reads TGTGCCTGGAGTGTCCAGAACAATCAGCCCCAGCATTTT. Translation gives CAWSVQNNQPQHF.